Following are 31 T cell receptor beta chains from one sample sequenced in a study of low-dose radiotherapy and immunotherapy resistance in tumors. Time point given: before trial treatment. cDNA synthesis used a TRAV/TRBV-specific primer set for both chains. Over roughly 20 PCR cycles, TCRs were amplified from a constant-region primer and V-primer adapter. MiXCR was run by TCRdb on the reads, yielding one entry per CDR3 protein. The repertoire has about 82,000 distinct CDR3 sequences, 15% to 20% of them found once; the top ten carry 5.5% to 6%. Specimen: PBMCs, collected before treatment. These TCRs come from a male donor with prostate cancer.

Note on this clonotype: This is likely an artifact of a read error, given a far larger clone one base away. V gene TRBV6-2 or TRBV6-3 combines with J gene TRBJ2-7, with 7 positions matching TRBD1. The CDR3 spans 13 residues. V trimming: 6 bases; J trimming: 7 bases; junction bases outside the gene matches: 9. In germline, CDR1 is MNHEY, CDR2 SVGEGT. DNA for the CDR3: TGTGCCAGCAGACTGGGACAGTTCAATGAGCAGTACTTC. It specifies CASRLGQFNEQYF.

At least ten counts were recorded for this clonotype. V gene TRBV12-5 combines with J gene TRBJ2-1; 7 bases are a match to TRBD2. This CDR3 is 18 amino acids long. V gave up 1 base and J gave up 4 bases; unmatched junction bases: 13. Germline lookup yields CDR1 LGHNT and CDR2 FRNRAP. CDR3 nucleotide sequence: TGTGCTAGTGGTTTGGCCCCCACGGGGGGACTCTTATACAATGAGCAGTTCTTC. Translation gives CASGLAPTGGLLYNEQFF.

There are many counts of this clonotype. The chain is built from TRBV5-1 and TRBJ2-3, with 9 positions matching TRBD1. Germline assignment: CDR1 SGHRS and CDR2 YFSETQ. The CDR3 extends over 14 amino acids. V was clipped by 3 bases and J by 1 base; unmatched bases: 0. The CDR3 nucleotides are TGCGCCAGCAGCTGGGACAGGGGCACAGATACGCAGTATTTT. This codes for CASSWDRGTDTQYF.

The chain couples TRBV5-1 to TRBJ2-1, with D perhaps TRBD2 (6 bases). Trimming shortened V by 2 bases and J by 0 bases, and 12 bases separated the two germline ends. The CDR3 is made up of 16 amino acids. CDR1 SGHRS and CDR2 YFSETQ come from the germline V gene. The CDR3 reads CASSLDSGNSYNEQFF. CDR3 sequence (DNA): TGCGCCAGCAGCTTAGATAGCGGAAACTCCTACAATGAGCAGTTCTTC.

Many counts were recorded for this clonotype. J is TRBJ1-6 and V is TRBV27; 7 bases agree with TRBD1. Germline CDR1 is MNHEY and CDR2 is SMNVEV (reference sequence). CDR3 length: 15 amino acids. The trim removed 1 base at V and 8 bases at J, leaving 5 bases unmatched. This chain's CDR3 is CASSLFRQGHSPLHF. CDR3 bases: TGTGCCAGCAGTTTATTTCGACAGGGTCATTCACCCCTCCACTTT.

This clonotype was seen many times. The chain recombines TRBV3-1 with TRBJ1-1; TRBD1 matches 7 bases. From germline, CDR1 is LGHDT and CDR2 YNNKEL (reference sequence). CDR3 length: 16 amino acids. V gave up 3 bases and J gave up 5 bases; unmatched junction bases: 12. Here the CDR3 DNA reads TGTGCCAGCAGCCATAATCCGACAGGGTTCGGGACTGAAGCTTTCTTT. It encodes CASSHNPTGFGTEAFF. The full variable domain, completed using reference TRBV3-1 and TRBJ1-1, is DTAVSQTPKYLVTQMGNDKSIKCEQNLGHDTMYWYKQDSKKFLKIMFSYNNKELIINETVPNRFSPKSPDKAHLNLHINSLELGDSAVYFCASSHNPTGFGTEAFFGQGTRLTVV.

The chain links TRBV20-1 to TRBJ2-7; tentative D call: TRBD1 (6 bases). The CDR3 is 13 amino acids. The V end was cut by 2 bases, the J end by 5 bases, with 13 bases between. Per germline, CDR1 DFQATT and CDR2 SNEGSKA (reference sequence). CDR3 DNA: TGCAGTGCTAGACCCCAGGGGTATCACGAGCAGTACTTC. Translated, it gives CSARPQGYHEQYF.

This clonotype occurred many times. This chain uses TRBV18 with TRBJ1-1; D may be TRBD1 (6 bases). Germline V gives CDR1 KGHSH, CDR2 LQKENI. The V end lost 0 bases, the J end lost 0 bases, and 14 bases lay between the germline ends. This CDR3 region has 17 residues. The DNA of the CDR3 is TGTGCCAGCTCACCACCGATTCAGGGGCCTGTGAACACTGAAGCTTTCTTT. Its protein is CASSPPIQGPVNTEAFF.

This clonotype was counted many times. The V call is TRBV11-2, the J call TRBJ2-2; 12 bases are shared with TRBD1. The germline CDR1 and CDR2 sequences are SGHAT and FQNNGV. V was pared by 1 base and J by 4 bases, with 1 base of the junction left unmatched. The CDR3 loop spans 16 amino acids. The CDR3 here is CASSLGDRGLTGELFF. The CDR3 DNA follows: TGTGCCAGCAGCTTAGGGGACAGGGGGCTCACCGGGGAGCTGTTTTTT.

In its sample, this clonotype was seen many times. The gene calls are TRBV18 and TRBJ2-7; D remains ambiguous. The germline CDR1 and CDR2 sequences are KGHSH and LQKENI. The CDR3 length is 14 residues. V was trimmed by 3 bases and J by 2 bases, leaving 11 bases between them. CDR3 bases: TGTGCCAGCTCACCTGGCCAGAGCCCCTACGAGCAGTACTTC. It encodes CASSPGQSPYEQYF.

This clonotype appeared many times. J is TRBJ2-1 and V is TRBV29-1, with 7 bases that match TRBD1. Losses at the gene ends were 5 bases for V and 5 bases for J; bases not matched to a gene: 15. Germline V gene lookup returns CDR1 SQVTM and CDR2 ANQGSEA. The CDR3 totals 16 residues. In nucleotides, the CDR3 is TGCAGCGTTTTCACCGGGTACAGGGGAGCTGACAATGAGCAGTTCTTC. Translating gives CSVFTGYRGADNEQFF.

This clonotype was observed many times. The V call is TRBV20-1, the J call TRBJ1-6, with D possibly matching TRBD1 (6 bases). The CDR3 contains 16 residues. V was cut by 3 bases and J by 5 bases, with 17 bases left in between. The germline V gene has CDR1 DFQATT and CDR2 SNEGSKA (reference sequence). The chain's CDR3 is CSARGNTGSDNSPLHF. Here the CDR3 DNA reads TGCAGTGCTAGGGGTAATACAGGGTCAGATAATTCACCCCTCCACTTT.

This clonotype was detected ten times or more. The V gene is TRBV12-3 or TRBV12-4, the J gene TRBJ1-2, with 7 positions matching TRBD1. The CDR3 sequence is 13 residues long. Losses at the gene ends were 5 bases for V and 4 bases for J; bases not matched to a gene: 4. The CDR3 DNA reads as TGTGCCAGCAGTGGGGGACAGAGCTATGGCTACACCTTC. Its translation is CASSGGQSYGYTF.

This clonotype was observed many times. V usage is TRBV7-2 and J usage is TRBJ2-4, with 9 bases identical to TRBD2. Germline V gene data show CDR1 as SGHTA and CDR2 as FQGNSA. J lost 10 bases, V lost 2 bases, and 9 bases had no gene match. The CDR3 sequence is 15 residues long. CDR3 sequence (DNA): TGTGCCAGCAGCTTAACGATGCGGCTAGCGGGGATTCAGTACTTC. Encoded protein: CASSLTMRLAGIQYF.

The sample holds many counts of this clonotype. This chain links TRBV14 with TRBJ2-1; TRBD1 is a possible D gene (5 bases). The V gene's germline CDR1 is SGHDN and CDR2 FVKESK. The CDR3 length is 13 residues. V lost 0 bases and J 13 bases, leaving 13 bases between the germline ends. The CDR3 sequence is CASSQESLRTQFF. The CDR3 DNA follows: TGTGCCAGCAGCCAAGAATCTCTTAGGACACAGTTCTTC.

This clonotype came up many times. The rearrangement uses TRBV20-1 and TRBJ2-6; 10 positions agree with TRBD1. The V gene end was trimmed by 0 bases and the J gene end by 1 base; junction bases not matched to a gene: 6. Germline loops: CDR1 DFQATT, CDR2 SNEGSKA (reference sequence). This CDR3 contains 18 residues. CDR3 amino acids: CSARDFWTGGSGANVLTF. The CDR3 DNA sequence: TGCAGTGCTAGAGATTTCTGGACAGGGGGTTCTGGGGCCAACGTCCTGACTTTC.

About this clonotype itself: With a far larger clone one base away, a read error is the likely cause. This chain connects TRBV5-1 to TRBJ2-1; D gene unclear. The CDR3 length is 14 residues. Germline values: CDR1 SGHRS, CDR2 YFSETQ. The ends were cut back, 1 base at V and 10 bases at J, with 15 bases in the middle. The CDR3 DNA sequence: TGCGCCAGCAGCTTGACGCTAGTAGCAATCGAGCAGTTCTTC. This translates into CASSLTLVAIEQFF.

This clonotype has a count of ten or more. V gene TRBV19 combines with J gene TRBJ1-4; D not resolved. The V gene lost 5 bases and the J gene lost 0 bases, with 7 bases spanning the gap. There are 14 residues in the CDR3. The V gene's germline CDR1 is LNHDA and CDR2 SQIVND (reference sequence). DNA for the CDR3: TGTGCCAGTAGTGTGGCCTCAACTAATGAAAAACTGTTTTTT. This translates into CASSVASTNEKLFF.

This clonotype showed up many times. V and J are TRBV6-2 or TRBV6-3 and TRBJ1-2, with 7 bases matching TRBD1. The CDR3 totals 12 residues. V dropped 6 bases and J dropped 4; count of bases not matched to a gene: 2. Germline assignment: CDR1 MNHEY and CDR2 SVGEGT. This CDR3 is CASSEGAYGYTF. The CDR3 region has the DNA TGTGCCAGCAGCGAGGGGGCCTATGGCTACACCTTC.

This clonotype was observed at least ten times. The chain uses TRBV10-3 and TRBJ1-1; the D is unclear. The germline gives CDR1 ENHRY, CDR2 SYGVKD. This CDR3 has 13 residues. Trimming took 6 bases from V and 5 from J, leaving 13 bases between them. The CDR3 region is CAISRTVGTEAFF. The CDR3 DNA is TGTGCCATCAGCAGAACAGTGGGAACTGAAGCTTTCTTT.

The CDR3 here is CSVGQINEQFF. The CDR3 nucleotides read TGCAGCGTTGGCCAGATCAATGAGCAGTTCTTC. V usage is TRBV29-1 and J usage is TRBJ2-1; no definite D call. Trimming removed 4 bases at V and 6 bases at J, with 7 bases between. The V gene's germline CDR1 is SQVTM and CDR2 ANQGSEA. There are 11 residues in the CDR3.

This clonotype appeared many times. The V call is TRBV5-6, the J call TRBJ1-1; TRBD1 agrees at 7 bases. The germline CDR1 and CDR2 sequences are SGHDT and YYEEEE. V gave up 2 bases and J gave up 4 bases; unmatched junction bases: 5. CDR3 length: 14 residues. CDR3 sequence (DNA): TGTGCCAGCAGCTTCCAACAGGGGAGCACTGAAGCTTTCTTT. Its translation: CASSFQQGSTEAFF.

This clonotype occurred once. A far larger clone is just one base off, so this is likely a read error. J is TRBJ2-7 and V is TRBV5-1; D is unresolved. The germline V gene encodes CDR1 SGHRS and CDR2 YFSETQ. Trimming shortened V by 0 bases and J by 10 bases, and 20 bases separated the two germline ends. This CDR3 spans 15 amino acids. The CDR3 DNA is TGCGCCAGCAGCTTGGCAGGACGGGCTACGTACTCACAGTACTTC. Amino acids: CASSLAGRATYSQYF.

Comments on this clonotype: This is likely an artifact of a read error, given a far larger clone one base away. The chain links TRBV5-6 to TRBJ2-7; 8 nucleotides align to TRBD2. V was clipped by 5 bases and J by 7 bases; unmatched bases: 11. The CDR3 spans 14 residues. The germline V gene has CDR1 SGHDT and CDR2 YYEEEE. The CDR3 nucleotides read TGTGCCAGCAGTTACGGGACTAGAGGCAATGAGCAGTACTTC. It encodes CASSYGTRGNEQYF.

This clonotype was counted many times. J is TRBJ2-2 and V is TRBV7-2, with TRBD2 identical over 8 bases. This CDR3 is built from 16 residues. Germline V gives CDR1 SGHTA, CDR2 FQGNSA. Trimming took 3 bases from V and 4 from J; bases not matched to a gene: 7. In DNA form, the CDR3 reads TGTGCCAGCAGCTTCTCGACGGGGGGGCCCACCGGGGAGCTGTTTTTT. It specifies CASSFSTGGPTGELFF.

This clonotype occurred many times. The chain has TRBV3-1 and TRBJ1-3, with a possible D match to TRBD1 (5 bases). The germline V gene has CDR1 LGHDT and CDR2 YNNKEL (reference sequence). V lost 0 bases and J lost 13, with 10 bases in between. There are 12 residues in the CDR3. This CDR3 is CASSQDLRQIYF. The CDR3 DNA is TGTGCCAGCAGCCAAGATCTTCGACAGATATATTTT. Full variable domain (missing parts from reference TRBV3-1 and TRBJ1-3): DTAVSQTPKYLVTQMGNDKSIKCEQNLGHDTMYWYKQDSKKFLKIMFSYNNKELIINETVPNRFSPKSPDKAHLNLHINSLELGDSAVYFCASSQDLRQIYFGEGSWLTVV.

This clonotype was picked up many times. The CDR3: CASSVGLAGASGTQYF. As DNA, the CDR3 is TGTGCCAGCAGCGTAGGACTAGCGGGGGCCTCCGGGACCCAGTACTTC. The chain is built from TRBV9 and TRBJ2-5, with TRBD2 matching over 12 bases. This CDR3 is 16 amino acids long. CDR1 SGDLS and CDR2 YYNGEE come from the germline V gene. V was pared by 0 bases and J by 7 bases, with 7 bases of the junction left unmatched.

V usage is TRBV10-2 and J usage is TRBJ1-1; a weak D match, TRBD1 (6 bases). Trimming took 2 bases from V and 5 from J, leaving 12 bases between them. The CDR3 is 14 residues long. The germline V gene has CDR1 WSHSY and CDR2 SAAADI. The DNA of the CDR3 is TGCGCCAGCAGTGAGCAGGGGAGGAGGACTGAAGCTTTCTTT. Translated, it gives CASSEQGRRTEAFF.

Here the CDR3 DNA reads TGTGCCAGCAGCACGGCCCCAGGGACAGGAGACCCTAACTATGGCTACACCTTC. It encodes CASSTAPGTGDPNYGYTF. The chain employs TRBV5-8 and TRBJ1-2; 8 nucleotides agree with TRBD1. With 4 bases clipped from V and 0 bases from J, the junction kept 14 bases outside the gene matches. The germline CDR1 and CDR2 sequences are SGHTS and YDEGEE. The CDR3 is 18 amino acids.

This clonotype was seen many times. The chain links TRBV20-1 to TRBJ2-7, with D tentatively TRBD1 (6 bases). V gave up 4 bases and J gave up 1 base, with 11 bases separating them. Germline V gives CDR1 DFQATT, CDR2 SNEGSKA (reference sequence). The CDR3 has 13 residues. CDR3 sequence reads: CSATQGTSYEQYF. CDR3 nucleotides: TGCAGTGCTACTCAGGGGACATCCTACGAGCAGTACTTC.

The table lists this clonotype with many counts. In DNA form, the CDR3 reads TGTGCCAGCAGCTTAGGGTCCAGGGCCGGGGACTACGAGCAGTACTTC. Amino acid sequence: CASSLGSRAGDYEQYF. The rearrangement links TRBV13 to TRBJ2-7; D is tentatively TRBD1 or TRBD2 (5 bases each). With 0 bases removed from V and 3 bases from J, the gap between germline ends came to 15 bases. CDR3 length: 16 residues. Germline V CDR1 and CDR2: PRHDT, FYEKMQ (reference sequence).